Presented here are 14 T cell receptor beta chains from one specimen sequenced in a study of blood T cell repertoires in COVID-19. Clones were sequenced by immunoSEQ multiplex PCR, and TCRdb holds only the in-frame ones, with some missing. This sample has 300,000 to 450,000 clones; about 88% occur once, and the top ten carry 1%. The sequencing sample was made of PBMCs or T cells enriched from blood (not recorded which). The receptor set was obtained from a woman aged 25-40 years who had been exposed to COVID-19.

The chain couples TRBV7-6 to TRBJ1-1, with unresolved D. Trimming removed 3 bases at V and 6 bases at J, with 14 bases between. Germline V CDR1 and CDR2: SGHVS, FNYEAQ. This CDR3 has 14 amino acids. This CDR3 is CASSFGEGRSEAFF. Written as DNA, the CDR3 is TGTGCCAGCAGCTTCGGAGAGGGCCGGTCTGAAGCTTTCTTT.

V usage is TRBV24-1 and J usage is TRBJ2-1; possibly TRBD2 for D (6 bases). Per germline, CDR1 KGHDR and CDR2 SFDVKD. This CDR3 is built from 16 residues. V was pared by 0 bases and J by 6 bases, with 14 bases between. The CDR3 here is CATSDLGGKSLNEQFF. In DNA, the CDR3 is TGTGCCACCAGTGATTTGGGGGGGAAGTCTCTCAATGAGCAGTTCTTC.

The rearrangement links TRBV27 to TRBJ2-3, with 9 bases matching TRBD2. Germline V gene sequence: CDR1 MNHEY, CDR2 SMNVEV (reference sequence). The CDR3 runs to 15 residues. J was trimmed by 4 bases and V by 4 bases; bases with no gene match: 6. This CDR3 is CASSWTSVGADTQYF. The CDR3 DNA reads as TGTGCCAGCAGTTGGACTAGCGTTGGTGCAGATACGCAGTATTTT.

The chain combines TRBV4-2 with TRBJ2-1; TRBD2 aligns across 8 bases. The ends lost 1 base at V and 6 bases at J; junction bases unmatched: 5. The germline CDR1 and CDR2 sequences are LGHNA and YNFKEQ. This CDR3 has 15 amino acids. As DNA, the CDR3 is TGTGCCAGCAGCCAAGCACTAGCGGCACCCAATGAGCAGTTCTTC. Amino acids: CASSQALAAPNEQFF.

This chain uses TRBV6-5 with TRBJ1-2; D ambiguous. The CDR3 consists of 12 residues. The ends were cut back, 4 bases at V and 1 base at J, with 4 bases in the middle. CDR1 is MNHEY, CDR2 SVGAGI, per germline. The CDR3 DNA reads TGTGCCAGCAGTTTCGGTAACTATGGCTACACCTTC. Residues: CASSFGNYGYTF.

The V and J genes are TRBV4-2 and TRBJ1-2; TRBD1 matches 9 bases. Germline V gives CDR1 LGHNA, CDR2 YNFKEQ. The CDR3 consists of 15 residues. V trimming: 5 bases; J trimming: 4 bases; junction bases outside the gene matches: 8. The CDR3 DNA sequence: TGTGCCAGCAGCGGACGACAGGGGGAAGGCTATGGCTACACCTTC. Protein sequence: CASSGRQGEGYGYTF.

CDR3 coding DNA: TGTGCCAGCAGCCAACCGGGACTAGCGACCGGGGAGCTGTTTTTT. Translation: CASSQPGLATGELFF. This chain joins TRBV3-1 (or the pseudogene TRBV3-2) and TRBJ2-2; the match to TRBD2 covers 10 bases. This CDR3 contains 15 residues. V trimming: 2 bases; J trimming: 5 bases; junction bases outside the gene matches: 2. Germline V gene data show CDR1 as LGHDT and CDR2 as YNNKEL (reference sequence).

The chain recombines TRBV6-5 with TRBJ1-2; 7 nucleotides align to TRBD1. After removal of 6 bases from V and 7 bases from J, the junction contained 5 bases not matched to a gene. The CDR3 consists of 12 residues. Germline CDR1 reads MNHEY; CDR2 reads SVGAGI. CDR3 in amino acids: CASRGQSFGYTF. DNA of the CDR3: TGTGCCAGCAGGGGACAGTCTTTTGGCTACACCTTC.

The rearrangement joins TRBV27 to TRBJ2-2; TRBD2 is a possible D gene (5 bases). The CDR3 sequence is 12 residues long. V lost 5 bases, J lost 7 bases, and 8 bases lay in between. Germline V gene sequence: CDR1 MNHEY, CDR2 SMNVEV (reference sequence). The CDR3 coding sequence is TGTGCCAGCAGTGCCGCGGGCGGGGAGCTGTTTTTT. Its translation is CASSAAGGELFF.

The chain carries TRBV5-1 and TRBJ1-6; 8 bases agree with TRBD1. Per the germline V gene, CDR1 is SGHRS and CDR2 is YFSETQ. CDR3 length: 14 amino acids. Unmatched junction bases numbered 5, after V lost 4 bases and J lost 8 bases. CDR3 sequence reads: CASSADRGHSPLHF. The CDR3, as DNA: TGCGCCAGCAGCGCCGACAGGGGACATTCACCCCTCCACTTT.

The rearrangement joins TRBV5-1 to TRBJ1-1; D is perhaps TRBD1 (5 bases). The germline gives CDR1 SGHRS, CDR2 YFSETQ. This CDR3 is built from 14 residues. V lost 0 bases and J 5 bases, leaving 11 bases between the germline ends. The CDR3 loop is CASSLVSGKTEAFF. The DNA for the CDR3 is TGCGCCAGCAGCTTGGTTTCAGGGAAAACTGAAGCTTTCTTT. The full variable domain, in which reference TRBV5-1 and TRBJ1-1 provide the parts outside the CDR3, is KAGVTQTPRYLIKTRGQQVTLSCSPISGHRSVSWYQQTPGQGLQFLFEYFSETQRNKGNFPGRFSGRQFSNSRSEMNVSTLELGDSALYLCASSLVSGKTEAFFGQGTRLTVV.

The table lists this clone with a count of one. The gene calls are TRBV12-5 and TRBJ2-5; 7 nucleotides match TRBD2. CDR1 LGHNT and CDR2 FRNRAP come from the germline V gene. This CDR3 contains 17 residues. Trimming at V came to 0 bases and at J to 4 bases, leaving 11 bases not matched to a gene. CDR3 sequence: CASGLVLSGRERETQYF. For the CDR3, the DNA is TGTGCTAGTGGTTTGGTATTGAGTGGGAGGGAGAGAGAGACCCAGTACTTC.

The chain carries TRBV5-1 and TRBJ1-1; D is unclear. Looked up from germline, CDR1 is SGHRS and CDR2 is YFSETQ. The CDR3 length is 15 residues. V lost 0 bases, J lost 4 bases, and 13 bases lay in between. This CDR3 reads CASSLDRPAGTEAFF. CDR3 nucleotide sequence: TGCGCCAGCAGCTTGGACCGACCCGCGGGCACTGAAGCTTTCTTT.

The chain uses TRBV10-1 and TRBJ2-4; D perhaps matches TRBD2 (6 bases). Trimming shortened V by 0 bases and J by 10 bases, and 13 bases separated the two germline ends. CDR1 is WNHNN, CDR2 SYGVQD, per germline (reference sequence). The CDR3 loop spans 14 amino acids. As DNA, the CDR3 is TGCGCCAGCAGTGAGTCCCCTAGCGAGAAGATTCAGTACTTC. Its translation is CASSESPSEKIQYF.